A single sample is the source of the 12 T cell receptor beta chains below, sequenced in a study of T-cell memory formation after mild COVID-19. Each CDR3 protein gets one entry after TCRdb re-called the 5' RACE reads with MiXCR. This table has almost 550,000 distinct CDR3 sequences, around 21% appearing once. Input material: PBMCs or a T cell subset sorted from them (not recorded which). The receptors come from an adult woman who had mild COVID-19 (a few samples of this study predate the infection). Cell type and time point are not known.

In its sample, this clonotype was seen a few times. V usage is TRBV9 and J usage is TRBJ2-5, with TRBD1 identical over 10 bases. The CDR3 is 15 residues long. CDR1 and CDR2 from the germline V gene are SGDLS and YYNGEE. Losses at the gene ends were 3 bases for V and 6 bases for J; bases not matched to a gene: 8. The CDR3, as DNA: TGTGCCAGCAGCGCACCCGGGACAGGGGTGAAGACCCAGTACTTC. It specifies CASSAPGTGVKTQYF.

This clonotype was counted between two and nine times. V and J are TRBV5-1 and TRBJ2-7; TRBD2 matches at 14 bases. The CDR3 spans 17 residues. CDR1 and CDR2 from the germline V gene are SGHRS and YFSETQ. Unmatched junction bases numbered 6, after V lost 4 bases and J lost 0 bases. CDR3 DNA: TGCGCCAGCAGCCGGACTAGCGGGGGGACAAGCTCCTACGAGCAGTACTTC. Its translation is CASSRTSGGTSSYEQYF.

This clonotype has more than one count but fewer than ten. The V and J genes are TRBV29-1 and TRBJ2-1, with D possibly matching TRBD2 (5 bases). Per germline, CDR1 SQVTM and CDR2 ANQGSEA. Trimming left V 7 bases short and J 6 bases short, with 16 bases between. CDR3 length equals 13 residues. The CDR3 nucleotides are TGCAGCGCCCGCGGGCAGACCCGCAATGAGCAGTTCTTC. As protein: CSARGQTRNEQFF.

The chain is built from TRBV20-1 and TRBJ1-5; D uncertain. The CDR3 has 13 amino acids. V dropped 0 bases and J dropped 1 base, with 4 bases sitting between them. The germline V gene encodes CDR1 DFQATT and CDR2 SNEGSKA (reference sequence). CDR3 coding DNA: TGCAGTGCTAGAGACACAAGCAATCAGCCCCAGCATTTT. It encodes CSARDTSNQPQHF.

The V call is TRBV12-3 or TRBV12-4, the J call TRBJ1-1; 9 positions agree with TRBD1. J was trimmed by 4 bases and V by 6 bases; bases with no gene match: 6. The length of the CDR3 is 14 residues. The CDR3 nucleotides are TGTGCCAGCAGCCTTGACAGGGGGGCCACTGAAGCTTTCTTT. Translating it yields CASSLDRGATEAFF.

This clonotype was found a few times. This rearrangement joins TRBV6-4 to TRBJ2-1; no clear D. The CDR3 length is 14 residues. Germline V lookup: CDR1 MRHNA, CDR2 SNTAGT. V shed 2 bases and J shed 4 bases, with 9 bases lying between them. The CDR3 sequence is CASSDGVNYNEQFF. The CDR3 nucleotides read TGTGCCAGCAGTGACGGGGTTAATTACAATGAGCAGTTCTTC.

The sample holds many counts of this clonotype. The V and J genes are TRBV15 and TRBJ1-4; TRBD1 might be the D (5 bases). V was trimmed by 9 bases and J by 9 bases, leaving 17 bases between them. The CDR3 has 13 amino acids. Germline CDR1 is LNHNV and CDR2 is YYDKDF (reference sequence). CDR3 in amino acids: CATSGDIRKKLFF. DNA for the CDR3: TGTGCCACATCGGGGGATATCCGAAAAAAACTGTTTTTT.

In this sample, this clonotype turned up a few times. The chain is built from TRBV4-1 and TRBJ1-2, with D perhaps matching TRBD1 (6 bases). V shed 0 bases and J shed 2 bases, with 13 bases lying between them. This CDR3 has 16 amino acids. In germline, CDR1 is MGHRA, CDR2 YSYEKL. The CDR3 sequence is CASSQDSGAYNYGYTF. CDR3 DNA: TGCGCCAGCAGCCAAGATTCGGGGGCCTACAACTATGGCTACACCTTC.

The chain carries TRBV5-1 and TRBJ2-7, with 11 bases fitting TRBD2. CDR3 length: 16 amino acids. J lost 2 bases, V lost 5 bases, and 9 bases had no gene match. CDR1 SGHRS and CDR2 YFSETQ come from the germline V gene. The CDR3 is CASSLSGGAKTYEQYF. The DNA of the CDR3 is TGCGCCAGCAGTCTTAGCGGGGGGGCAAAAACCTACGAGCAGTACTTC.

J is TRBJ2-7 and V is TRBV20-1; the D gene is possibly TRBD2 (6 bases). V was shortened by 6 bases and J by 6 bases, with 21 bases between the two germline ends. CDR3 size: 14 residues. Germline CDR1 reads DFQATT; CDR2 reads SNEGSKA (reference sequence). The DNA for the CDR3 is TGCAGTGCAACCCCAGGCTGGAGGGTGAGCGAGCAGTACTTC. Protein: CSATPGWRVSEQYF.

The V and J genes are TRBV12-3 or TRBV12-4 and TRBJ2-7, with 9 nucleotides matching TRBD2. The ends lost 5 bases at V and 2 bases at J; junction bases unmatched: 7. The CDR3 contains 15 residues. The CDR3 DNA is TGTGCCAGCAGTCCGCCTAGCGGGACCACCTACGAGCAGTACTTC. Amino acids: CASSPPSGTTYEQYF.

Sample share makes this clonotype large. The V call is TRBV6-6, the J call TRBJ1-2; D is unclear. Looked up from germline, CDR1 is MNHNY and CDR2 is SVGAGI (reference sequence). V was shortened by 1 base and J by 2 bases, with 8 bases between the two germline ends. The CDR3 has 14 residues. The CDR3 protein is CASSYLDGNYGYTF. The CDR3 coding sequence is TGTGCCAGCAGTTACTTGGACGGCAACTATGGCTACACCTTC.